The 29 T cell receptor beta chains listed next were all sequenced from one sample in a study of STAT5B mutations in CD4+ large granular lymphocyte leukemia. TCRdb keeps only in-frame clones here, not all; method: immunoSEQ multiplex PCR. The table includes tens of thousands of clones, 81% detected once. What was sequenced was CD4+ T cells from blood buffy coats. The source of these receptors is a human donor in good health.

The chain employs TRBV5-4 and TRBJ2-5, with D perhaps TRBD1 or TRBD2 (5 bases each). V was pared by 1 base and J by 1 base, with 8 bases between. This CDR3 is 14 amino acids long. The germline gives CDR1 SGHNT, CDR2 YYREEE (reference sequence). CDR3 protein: CASSLPGRQETQYF. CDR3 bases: TGTGCCAGCAGCTTGCCGGGACGCCAAGAGACCCAGTACTTC.

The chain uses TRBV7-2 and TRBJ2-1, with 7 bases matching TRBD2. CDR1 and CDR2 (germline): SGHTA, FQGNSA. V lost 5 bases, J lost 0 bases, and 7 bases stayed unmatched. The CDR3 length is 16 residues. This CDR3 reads CASSLMGGSSYNEQFF. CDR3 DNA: TGTGCCAGCAGCCTTATGGGGGGGAGCTCCTACAATGAGCAGTTCTTC.

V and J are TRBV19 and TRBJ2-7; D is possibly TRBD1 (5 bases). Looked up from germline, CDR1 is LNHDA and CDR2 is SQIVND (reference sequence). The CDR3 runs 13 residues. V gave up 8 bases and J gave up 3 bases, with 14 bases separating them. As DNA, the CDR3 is TGTGCCAGTGGAGAGACAGTAAACTACGAGCAGTACTTC. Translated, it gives CASGETVNYEQYF.

CDR3 amino acids: CASSLGQGAYNEQFF. The CDR3 coding sequence is TGCGCCAGCAGCTTGGGACAGGGGGCCTACAATGAGCAGTTCTTC. The chain carries TRBV5-1 and TRBJ2-1, with 9 bases lining up with TRBD1. This CDR3 comprises 15 residues. CDR1 is SGHRS, CDR2 YFSETQ, per germline. V was pared by 0 bases and J by 2 bases, with 0 bases of the junction left unmatched.

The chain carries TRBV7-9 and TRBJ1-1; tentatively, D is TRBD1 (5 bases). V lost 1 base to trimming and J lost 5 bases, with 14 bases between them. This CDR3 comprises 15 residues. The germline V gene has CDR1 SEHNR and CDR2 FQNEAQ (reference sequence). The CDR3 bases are TGTGCCAGCAGCTTAGTCAAGGGCTGGGGGACTGAAGCTTTCTTT. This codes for CASSLVKGWGTEAFF.

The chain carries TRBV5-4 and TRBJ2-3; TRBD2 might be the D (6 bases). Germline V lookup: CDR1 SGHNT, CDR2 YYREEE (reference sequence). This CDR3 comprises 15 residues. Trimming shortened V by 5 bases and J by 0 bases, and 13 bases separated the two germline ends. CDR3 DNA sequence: TGTGCCAGCAGTCCTCTAGCGTCTAGCACAGATACGCAGTATTTT. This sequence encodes CASSPLASSTDTQYF.

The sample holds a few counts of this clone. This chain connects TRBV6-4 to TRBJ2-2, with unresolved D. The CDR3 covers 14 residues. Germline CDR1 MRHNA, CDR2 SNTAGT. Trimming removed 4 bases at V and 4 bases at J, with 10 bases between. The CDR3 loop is CASSATPGTGELFF. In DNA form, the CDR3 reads TGTGCCAGCAGTGCGACCCCGGGCACCGGGGAGCTGTTTTTT.

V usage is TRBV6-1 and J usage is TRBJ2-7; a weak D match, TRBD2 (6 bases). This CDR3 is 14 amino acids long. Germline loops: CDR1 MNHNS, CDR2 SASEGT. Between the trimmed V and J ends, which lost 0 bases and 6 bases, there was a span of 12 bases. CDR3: CASSEARQGGEQYV. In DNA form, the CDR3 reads TGTGCCAGCAGTGAAGCGCGGCAGGGAGGCGAGCAGTACGTC.

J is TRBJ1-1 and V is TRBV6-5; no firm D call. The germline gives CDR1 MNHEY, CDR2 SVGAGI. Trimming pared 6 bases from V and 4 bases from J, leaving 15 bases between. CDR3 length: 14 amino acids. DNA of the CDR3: TGTGCCAGCAGCCCCATGACGGGCGGCACTGAAGCTTTCTTT. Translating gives CASSPMTGGTEAFF.

CDR3 nucleotide sequence: TGTGCCAGCAGCTTAGCGTTGCGGGAGACTACCGGGGAGCTGTTTTTT. It is translated as CASSLALRETTGELFF. This chain links TRBV7-9 with TRBJ2-2; TRBD2 matches at 7 bases. The germline V gene encodes CDR1 SEHNR and CDR2 FQNEAQ (reference sequence). V lost 0 bases and J lost 5; bases outside the gene matches: 6. This CDR3 spans 16 amino acids.

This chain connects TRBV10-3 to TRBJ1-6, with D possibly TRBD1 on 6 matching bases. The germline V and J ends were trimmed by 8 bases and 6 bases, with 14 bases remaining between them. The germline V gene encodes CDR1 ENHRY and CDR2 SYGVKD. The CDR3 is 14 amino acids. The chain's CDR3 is CAIGAEGGNSPLHF. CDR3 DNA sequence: TGTGCCATCGGGGCAGAGGGGGGTAATTCACCCCTCCACTTT.

Here the CDR3 DNA reads TGCGCCAGCAGCTTGGACCATACCACTAATGAAAAACTGTTTTTT. Translated, it gives CASSLDHTTNEKLFF. The V call is TRBV5-1, the J call TRBJ1-4, with D uncertain. Germline values: CDR1 SGHRS, CDR2 YFSETQ. Trimming cost V 0 bases and J 2 bases, with 8 bases left between them. The CDR3 length is 15 residues. The full variable domain, its missing parts supplied by reference TRBV5-1 and TRBJ1-4, is KAGVTQTPRYLIKTRGQQVTLSCSPISGHRSVSWYQQTPGQGLQFLFEYFSETQRNKGNFPGRFSGRQFSNSRSEMNVSTLELGDSALYLCASSLDHTTNEKLFFGSGTQLSVL.

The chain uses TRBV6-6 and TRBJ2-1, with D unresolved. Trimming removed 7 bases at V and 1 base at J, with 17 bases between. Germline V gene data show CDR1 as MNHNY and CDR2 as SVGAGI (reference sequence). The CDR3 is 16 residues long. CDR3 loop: CASKRMSSASYNEQFF. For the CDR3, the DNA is TGTGCCAGCAAAAGGATGAGCTCAGCGTCCTACAATGAGCAGTTCTTC.

The CDR3 nucleotides are TGTGCCTGGACAACGGGCAGCATTCAGTACTTC. This translates into CAWTTGSIQYF. The chain employs TRBV30 and TRBJ2-4; D unclear. Trimming stripped 4 bases from V and 9 bases from J, with 10 bases between. The CDR3 is 11 residues long. CDR1 is GTSNPN, CDR2 SVGIG, per germline (reference sequence).

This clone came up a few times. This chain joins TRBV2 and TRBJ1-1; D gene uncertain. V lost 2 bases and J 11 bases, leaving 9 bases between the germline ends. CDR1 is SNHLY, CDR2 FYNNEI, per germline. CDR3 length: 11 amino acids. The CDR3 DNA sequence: TGTGCCAGCAGTGAACTTAGTAGGGCTTTCTTT. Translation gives CASSELSRAFF.

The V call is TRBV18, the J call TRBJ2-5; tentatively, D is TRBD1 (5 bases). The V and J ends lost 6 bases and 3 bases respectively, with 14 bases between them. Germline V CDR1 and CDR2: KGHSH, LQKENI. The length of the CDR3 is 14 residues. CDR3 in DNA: TGTGCCAGCTCTCCAGGGTATACCAAAGAGACCCAGTACTTC. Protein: CASSPGYTKETQYF.

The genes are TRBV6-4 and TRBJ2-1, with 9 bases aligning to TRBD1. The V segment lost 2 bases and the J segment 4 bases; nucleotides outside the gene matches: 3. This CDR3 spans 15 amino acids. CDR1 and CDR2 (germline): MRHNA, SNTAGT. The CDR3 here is CASSDGTGSYNEQFF. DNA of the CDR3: TGTGCCAGCAGTGACGGGACAGGGTCTTACAATGAGCAGTTCTTC.

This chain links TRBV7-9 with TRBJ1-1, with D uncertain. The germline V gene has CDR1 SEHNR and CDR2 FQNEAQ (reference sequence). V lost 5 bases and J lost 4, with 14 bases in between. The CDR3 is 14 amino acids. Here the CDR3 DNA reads TGTGCCAGCAGCCATGGACGGACGGCCACTGAAGCTTTCTTT. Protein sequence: CASSHGRTATEAFF.

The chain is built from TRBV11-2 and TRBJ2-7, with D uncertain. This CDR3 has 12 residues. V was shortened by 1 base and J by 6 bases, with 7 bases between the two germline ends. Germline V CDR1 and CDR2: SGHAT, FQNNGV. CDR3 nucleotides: TGTGCCAGCAGCTTAGTTTCGTTCGAGCAGTACTTC. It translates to CASSLVSFEQYF.

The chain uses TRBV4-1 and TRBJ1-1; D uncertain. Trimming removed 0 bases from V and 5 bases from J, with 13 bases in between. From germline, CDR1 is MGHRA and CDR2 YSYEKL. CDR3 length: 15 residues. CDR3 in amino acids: CASSQENGTRTEAFF. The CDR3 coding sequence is TGCGCCAGCAGCCAAGAAAATGGCACCCGAACTGAAGCTTTCTTT.

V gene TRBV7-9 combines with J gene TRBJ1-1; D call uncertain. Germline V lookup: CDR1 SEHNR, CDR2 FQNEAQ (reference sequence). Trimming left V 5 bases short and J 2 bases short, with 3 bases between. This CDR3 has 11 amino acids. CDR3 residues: CASSANTEAFF. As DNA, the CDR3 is TGTGCCAGCAGCGCAAACACTGAAGCTTTCTTT.

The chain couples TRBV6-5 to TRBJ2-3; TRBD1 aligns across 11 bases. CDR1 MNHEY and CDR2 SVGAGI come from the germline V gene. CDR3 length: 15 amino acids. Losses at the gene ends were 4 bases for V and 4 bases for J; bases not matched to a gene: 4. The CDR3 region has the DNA TGTGCCAGCAGTTTGGGGACAGGGGGAGCAGATACGCAGTATTTT. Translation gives CASSLGTGGADTQYF.

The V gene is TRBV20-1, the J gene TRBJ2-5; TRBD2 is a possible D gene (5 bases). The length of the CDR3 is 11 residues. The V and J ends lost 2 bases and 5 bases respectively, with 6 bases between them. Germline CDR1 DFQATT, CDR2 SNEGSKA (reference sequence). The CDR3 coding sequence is TGCAGTGCTAGACAGCGGGAGACCCAGTACTTC. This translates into CSARQRETQYF.

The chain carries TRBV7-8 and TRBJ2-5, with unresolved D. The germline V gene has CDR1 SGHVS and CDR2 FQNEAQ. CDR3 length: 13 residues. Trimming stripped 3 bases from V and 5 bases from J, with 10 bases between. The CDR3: CASSLAGRETQYF. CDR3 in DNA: TGTGCCAGCAGCTTGGCCGGGCGCGAGACCCAGTACTTC.

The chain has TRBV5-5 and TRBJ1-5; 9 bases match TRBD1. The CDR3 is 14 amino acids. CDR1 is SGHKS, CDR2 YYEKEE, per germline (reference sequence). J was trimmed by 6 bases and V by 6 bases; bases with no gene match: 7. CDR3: CASTPGQGSQPQHF. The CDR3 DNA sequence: TGTGCCAGCACCCCGGGACAGGGTAGTCAGCCCCAGCATTTT.

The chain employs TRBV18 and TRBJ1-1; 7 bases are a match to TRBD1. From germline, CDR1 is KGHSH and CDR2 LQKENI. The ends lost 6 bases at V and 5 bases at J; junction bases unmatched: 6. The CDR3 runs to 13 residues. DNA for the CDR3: TGTGCCAGCTCTCTCGGGACAGCAACTGAAGCTTTCTTT. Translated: CASSLGTATEAFF.

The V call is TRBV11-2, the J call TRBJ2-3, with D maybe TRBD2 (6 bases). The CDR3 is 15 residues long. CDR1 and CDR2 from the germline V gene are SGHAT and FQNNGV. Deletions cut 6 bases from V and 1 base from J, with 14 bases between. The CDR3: CASRPPGLRTDTQYF. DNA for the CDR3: TGTGCCAGCAGGCCCCCGGGACTCCGCACAGATACGCAGTATTTT.

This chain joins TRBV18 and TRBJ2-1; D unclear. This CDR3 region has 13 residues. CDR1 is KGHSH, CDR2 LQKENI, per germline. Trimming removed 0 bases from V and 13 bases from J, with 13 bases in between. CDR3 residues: CASSPPSGPGQFF. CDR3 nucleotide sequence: TGTGCCAGCTCACCACCGTCGGGCCCCGGACAGTTCTTC.

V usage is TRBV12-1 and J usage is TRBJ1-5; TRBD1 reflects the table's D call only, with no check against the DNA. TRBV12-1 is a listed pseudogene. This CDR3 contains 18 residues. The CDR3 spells CASSSPGGQEYSNQPQHF. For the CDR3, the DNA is TGTGCCAGCAGCTCACCCGGGGGACAGGAGTATAGCAATCAGCCCCAGCATTTT.